This T cell receptor (beta chain) was recorded in a study of OX40 agonist ivuxolimab in advanced cancers. Trimming cost V 2 bases and J 5 bases, with 12 bases left between them. Looked up from germline, CDR1 is MGHRA and CDR2 is YSYEKL. This CDR3 spans 14 amino acids. A history of autoimmune disease or systemic immunosuppression excluded patients. The repertoire was sequenced with immunoSEQ multiplex PCR; TCRdb's copy has only in-frame clones and lacks some. The table lists about 38,000 clones, approximately 86% of them singletons, with 7.6% in the top ten. Specimen: CD4+ or CD8+ T cells sorted from blood, collected in a trial of the OX40 agonist ivuxolimab. The chain couples TRBV4-1 to TRBJ1-2; possible D gene TRBD1, 5 bases. The clonotype originates from an adult with an advanced solid tumor such as melanoma, head and neck, liver or kidney cancer. The CDR3 region is CASSQQGRFYGYTF. CDR3 in DNA: TGCGCCAGCAGCCAACAGGGAAGGTTTTATGGCTACACCTTC.